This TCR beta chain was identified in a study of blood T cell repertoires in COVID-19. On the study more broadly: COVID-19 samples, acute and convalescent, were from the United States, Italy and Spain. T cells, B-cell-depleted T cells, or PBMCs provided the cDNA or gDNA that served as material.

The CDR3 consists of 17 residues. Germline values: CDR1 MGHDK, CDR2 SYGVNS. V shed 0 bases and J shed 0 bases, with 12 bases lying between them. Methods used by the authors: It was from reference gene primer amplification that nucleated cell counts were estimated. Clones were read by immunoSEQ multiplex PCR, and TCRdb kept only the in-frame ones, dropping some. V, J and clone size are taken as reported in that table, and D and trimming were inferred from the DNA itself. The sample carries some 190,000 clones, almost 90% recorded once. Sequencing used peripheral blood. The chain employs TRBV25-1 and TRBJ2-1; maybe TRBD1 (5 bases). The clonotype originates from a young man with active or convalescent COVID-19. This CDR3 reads CASSEYGAPSSYNEQFF. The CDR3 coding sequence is TGTGCCAGCAGTGAATATGGGGCCCCAAGCTCCTACAATGAGCAGTTCTTC.